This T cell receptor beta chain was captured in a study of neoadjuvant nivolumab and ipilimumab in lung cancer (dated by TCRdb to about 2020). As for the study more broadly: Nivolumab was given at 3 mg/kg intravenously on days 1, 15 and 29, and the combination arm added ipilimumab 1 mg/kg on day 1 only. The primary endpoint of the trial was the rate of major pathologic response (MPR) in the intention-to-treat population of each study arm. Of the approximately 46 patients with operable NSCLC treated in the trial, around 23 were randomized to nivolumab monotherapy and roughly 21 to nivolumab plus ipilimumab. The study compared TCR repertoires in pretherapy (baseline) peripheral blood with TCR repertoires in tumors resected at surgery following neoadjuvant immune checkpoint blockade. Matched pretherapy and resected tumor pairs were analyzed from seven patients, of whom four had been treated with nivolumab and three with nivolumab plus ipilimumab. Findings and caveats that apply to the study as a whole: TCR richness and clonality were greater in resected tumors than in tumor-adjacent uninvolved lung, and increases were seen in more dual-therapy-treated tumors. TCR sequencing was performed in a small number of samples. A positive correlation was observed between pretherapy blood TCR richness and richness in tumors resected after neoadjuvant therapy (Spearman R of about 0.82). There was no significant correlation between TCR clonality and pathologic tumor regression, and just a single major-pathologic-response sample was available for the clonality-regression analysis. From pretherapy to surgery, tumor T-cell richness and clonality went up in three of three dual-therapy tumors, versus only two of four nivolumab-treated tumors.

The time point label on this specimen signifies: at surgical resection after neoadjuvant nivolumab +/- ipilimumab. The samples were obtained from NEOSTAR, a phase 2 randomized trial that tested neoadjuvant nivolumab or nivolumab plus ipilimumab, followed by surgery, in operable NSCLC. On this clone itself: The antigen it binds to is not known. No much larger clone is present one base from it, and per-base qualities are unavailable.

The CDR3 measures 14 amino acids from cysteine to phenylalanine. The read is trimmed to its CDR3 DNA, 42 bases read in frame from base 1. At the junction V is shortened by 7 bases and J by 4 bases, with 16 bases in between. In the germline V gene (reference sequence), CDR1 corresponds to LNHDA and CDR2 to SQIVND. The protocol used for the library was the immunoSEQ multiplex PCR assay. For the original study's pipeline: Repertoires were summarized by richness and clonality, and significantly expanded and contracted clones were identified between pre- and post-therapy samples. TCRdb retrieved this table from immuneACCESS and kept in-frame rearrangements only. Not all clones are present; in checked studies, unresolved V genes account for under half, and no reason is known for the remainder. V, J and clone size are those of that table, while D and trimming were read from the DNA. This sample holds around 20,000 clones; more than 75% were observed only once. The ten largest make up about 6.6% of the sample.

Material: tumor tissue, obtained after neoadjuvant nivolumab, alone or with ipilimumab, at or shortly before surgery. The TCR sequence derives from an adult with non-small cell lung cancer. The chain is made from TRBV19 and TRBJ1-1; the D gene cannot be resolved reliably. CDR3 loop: CASTEDLGSTEAFF. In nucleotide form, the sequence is TGTGCCAGTACCGAAGATCTGGGTTCCACTGAAGCTTTCTTT.